A selection of T cell receptor beta chains follows, all from one sample in a study of cytomegalovirus exposure and HLA in healthy donors. The data were produced by immunoSEQ multiplex PCR, yet TCRdb's version contains in-frame clones alone and is incomplete. The table has some 150,000 clones, approximately 88% seen once. The sample was PBMCs. All receptors derive from a young woman in good health and CMV-seropositive. The CDR3 runs from the conserved cysteine through the conserved F or W. Each record gives: V gene, clone size, J gene, CDR3 protein. Only part of the rows carry a size: once, few, many, or a class if the clone is expanded.

TRBV15,.,TRBJ2-3,CATSKSTLAPDTQYF
TRBV5-1,.,TRBJ2-1,CASSWTSGSIRDEQFF
TRBV9,.,TRBJ1-1,CASSVDRDTEAFF
TRBV19,.,TRBJ2-3,CASSPSGRSTDTQYF
TRBV7-8,.,TRBJ2-1,CASSDRLAGEHEQFF
TRBV27,.,TRBJ2-6,CASSLMTGAGANVLTF
TRBV18,.,TRBJ1-2,CASSPGGQLDGGYTF
TRBV7-2,.,TRBJ2-3,CATTKGTSLTDTQYF
TRBV19,.,TRBJ2-1,CASSLGTGPNEQFF
TRBV11-2,.,TRBJ2-6,CASSLRSGQGLSGANVLTF
TRBV7-9,.,TRBJ2-1,CASSSYLGISSYNEQFF
TRBV6-1,.,TRBJ2-2,CASIPDRGELFF
TRBV18,.,TRBJ1-5,CASSWNGDGNQPQHF
TRBV19,once,TRBJ2-1,CASNAGQGAWNEQFF
TRBV2,.,TRBJ2-7,CASRDSSYEQYF
TRBV5-4,.,TRBJ1-1,CAASRSGLIRAFF
TRBV2,.,TRBJ1-1,CASTGTDTEAFF
TRBV5-1,once,TRBJ2-5,CASSLRQIQETQYF
TRBV7-8,.,TRBJ1-3,CASSNVVPGNTIYF
TRBV28,.,TRBJ2-7,CASRFIGAGGQKEQYF
TRBV7-2,.,TRBJ2-1,CASSMVGGNEQFF
TRBV2,.,TRBJ2-1,CATSGTSGNNEQFF
TRBV18,.,TRBJ1-1,CASSPPEQAILNTEAFF
TRBV11-3,.,TRBJ1-2,CASSLLTGDYGYTF
TRBV4-1,.,TRBJ2-3,CASSQDSMAGNIDTQYF
TRBV11-3,.,TRBJ2-7,CASSFHGESYEQYF
TRBV5-8,.,TRBJ2-7,CASTKRPVYEQYF
TRBV29-1,once,TRBJ2-5,CSVGSGLAGGRETQYF
TRBV9,.,TRBJ1-1,CASSETDRSSTEAFF
TRBV10-1,.,TRBJ1-4,CASRQPTNEKLFF
TRBV6-1,.,TRBJ2-7,CASSDQREFYEQYF
TRBV5-1,once,TRBJ1-1,CASSSGTSRGTEAFF
TRBV30,many,TRBJ1-5,CASTRGPRPQHF
TRBV5-1,.,TRBJ1-1,CASSSRTGVSTEAFF
TRBV5-1,.,TRBJ1-5,CASSLSGTSNQPQHF
TRBV11-2,.,TRBJ2-7,CASSFGPAREQYF
TRBV30,.,TRBJ2-2,CAWSVLRGGELFF
TRBV11-3,.,TRBJ2-7,CASSPEGDPLSTYEQYF
TRBV21-1,few,TRBJ2-3,CASSKQRYLAATTDTQYF
TRBV7-8,many,TRBJ2-3,CASSFNPGKTSADTQYF
TRBV28,.,TRBJ1-5,CASSSYQDSPYSNQPQHF